Sequencing of this TCR beta chain was carried out in a study of cytomegalovirus exposure and HLA in healthy donors. Whole-study findings and limits: A later analysis found first-cohort TCR clusters tended to co-occur in the 100 to 150 validation repertoires. CMV antigen specificity of a few CMV-associated chains was confirmed in vitro.

Clones were sequenced by immunoSEQ multiplex PCR, and TCRdb holds only the in-frame ones, with some missing. Seen here are about 160,000 clones, roughly 89% observed once, and the top ten hold 10%. CDR1 and CDR2 from the germline V gene are SGHRS and YFSETQ. The trim removed 3 bases at V and 3 bases at J, leaving 7 bases unmatched. The CDR3 length is 16 residues. As concerns this clone: Its cognate antigen is unknown.

Specimen: PBMCs. The TCR was taken from a young woman in good health and CMV-seropositive. The chain combines TRBV5-1 with TRBJ1-2, with 11 positions matching TRBD1. CDR3: CASSYEPGQGDYGYTF. The CDR3 DNA reads as TGCGCCAGCAGCTACGAACCGGGACAGGGGGACTATGGCTACACCTTC. Full variable domain (outside the CDR3, taken from reference TRBV5-1 and TRBJ1-2): KAGVTQTPRYLIKTRGQQVTLSCSPISGHRSVSWYQQTPGQGLQFLFEYFSETQRNKGNFPGRFSGRQFSNSRSEMNVSTLELGDSALYLCASSYEPGQGDYGYTFGSGTRLTVV.